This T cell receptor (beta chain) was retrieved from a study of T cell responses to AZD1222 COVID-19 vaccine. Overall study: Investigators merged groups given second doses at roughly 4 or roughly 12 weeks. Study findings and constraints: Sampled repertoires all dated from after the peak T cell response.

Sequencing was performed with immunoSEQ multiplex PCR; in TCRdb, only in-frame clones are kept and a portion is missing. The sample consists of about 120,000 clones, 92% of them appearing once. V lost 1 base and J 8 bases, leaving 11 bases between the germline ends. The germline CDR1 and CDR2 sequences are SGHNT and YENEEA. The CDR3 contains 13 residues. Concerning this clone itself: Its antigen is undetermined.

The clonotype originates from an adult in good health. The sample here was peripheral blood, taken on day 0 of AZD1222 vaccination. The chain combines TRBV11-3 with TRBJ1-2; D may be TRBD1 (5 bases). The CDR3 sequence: CASSLGRGEGYTF. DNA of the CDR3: TGTGCCAGCAGCTTAGGAAGGGGTGAGGGCTACACCTTC.